One sample yielded the 13 T cell receptor beta chains listed below, sequenced in a study of T cells after somatic rescue of genetic block. Using immunoSEQ multiplex PCR, the repertoire was profiled, and TCRdb retains in-frame clones only, with some absent. The data contain more than 9,500 clones, 65% to 85% of them singletons. The sequenced material came from peripheral blood mononuclear cells (PBMCs). All receptors derive from a boy aged 5-17 years.

The chain recombines TRBV19 with TRBJ2-7; D not certain. CDR1 is LNHDA, CDR2 SQIVND, per germline (reference sequence). V dropped 0 bases and J dropped 4 bases, with 7 bases sitting between them. This CDR3 has 13 amino acids. CDR3 amino acids: CASSIEEQYEQYF. The CDR3 bases are TGTGCCAGTAGTATAGAGGAGCAATACGAGCAGTACTTC. Looking up the rest from reference TRBV19 and TRBJ2-7 gives the full variable domain: DGGITQSPKYLFRKEGQNVTLSCEQNLNHDAMYWYRQDPGQGLRLIYYSQIVNDFQKGDIAEGYSVSREKKESFPLTVTSAQKNPTAFYLCASSIEEQYEQYFGPGTRLTVT.

This clone was seen only a few times. The chain employs TRBV7-9 and TRBJ1-4; a possible D gene is TRBD1 (5 bases). The CDR3 runs 14 residues. The V end was cut by 5 bases, the J end by 5 bases, with 12 bases between. Germline V gives CDR1 SEHNR, CDR2 FQNEAQ (reference sequence). CDR3 nucleotides: TGTGCCAGCAGCGCGGGGACGGTGAATGAAAAACTGTTTTTT. Amino acids: CASSAGTVNEKLFF.

The rearrangement links TRBV19 to TRBJ1-2, with no clear D. Trimming stripped 3 bases from V and 2 bases from J, with 10 bases between. There are 14 residues in the CDR3. Germline-derived CDR1 and CDR2 are LNHDA and SQIVND (reference sequence). CDR3 residues: CASSIYRQNYGYTF. The CDR3 region has the DNA TGTGCCAGTAGTATTTATCGGCAGAACTATGGCTACACCTTC. Based on the CDR3 plus reference TRBV19 and TRBJ1-2, the full variable domain is DGGITQSPKYLFRKEGQNVTLSCEQNLNHDAMYWYRQDPGQGLRLIYYSQIVNDFQKGDIAEGYSVSREKKESFPLTVTSAQKNPTAFYLCASSIYRQNYGYTFGSGTRLTVV.

This chain joins TRBV6-5 and TRBJ2-5; the D gene is possibly TRBD2 (6 bases). Germline loops: CDR1 MNHEY, CDR2 SVGAGI. Trimming left V 0 bases short and J 4 bases short, with 15 bases between. The CDR3 is 16 amino acids. This chain's CDR3 is CASSYSNYRRGETQYF. In DNA form, the CDR3 reads TGTGCCAGCAGTTACTCGAACTACCGGCGGGGAGAGACCCAGTACTTC.

The rearrangement joins TRBV18 to TRBJ2-4, with TRBD2 as a possible D gene (6 bases). The CDR3 length is 17 residues. Germline CDR1 reads KGHSH; CDR2 reads LQKENI. Trimming removed 1 base from V and 3 bases from J, with 16 bases in between. The CDR3 region has the DNA TGTGCCAGCTCACCACTTAGCGGATCCCTAGGCAAAAACATTCAGTACTTC. As protein: CASSPLSGSLGKNIQYF.

The chain uses TRBV7-9 and TRBJ2-7; 9 positions match TRBD1. From germline, CDR1 is SEHNR and CDR2 FQNEAQ (reference sequence). V dropped 2 bases and J dropped 3; count of bases not matched to a gene: 11. This CDR3 has 17 residues. The CDR3 bases are TGTGCCAGCAGCTTACGAGATCCGGGACAGGGATTCTACGAGCAGTACTTC. This gives the protein CASSLRDPGQGFYEQYF.

The chain joins TRBV7-9 to TRBJ1-5; D not certain. In germline, CDR1 is SEHNR, CDR2 FQNEAQ (reference sequence). The CDR3 consists of 12 residues. Trimming left V 5 bases short and J 6 bases short, with 8 bases between. In DNA form, the CDR3 reads TGTGCCAGCAGCCTAAATAGTCAGCCCCAGCATTTT. It is translated as CASSLNSQPQHF.

The genes are TRBV7-9 and TRBJ1-6; TRBD1 matches at 7 bases. The CDR3 totals 17 residues. V lost 3 bases and J lost 0; bases outside the gene matches: 5. CDR1 is SEHNR and CDR2 is FQNEAQ in the germline V gene (reference sequence). For the CDR3, the DNA is TGTGCCAGCAGCTTTGCGACAGGGAGCTCCTATAATTCACCCCTCCACTTT. It translates to CASSFATGSSYNSPLHF.

This clone appeared once. V gene TRBV11-3 combines with J gene TRBJ2-3; D gene ambiguous. V dropped 2 bases and J dropped 10 bases, with 7 bases sitting between them. Germline CDR1 and CDR2: SGHNT and YENEEA. The CDR3 runs to 11 residues. The DNA for the CDR3 is TGTGCCAGCAGCTTACAAGGAGCGCAGTATTTT. Its translation: CASSLQGAQYF. Full variable domain (rest looked up from reference TRBV11-3 and TRBJ2-3): EAGVVQSPRYKIIEKKQPVAFWCNPISGHNTLYWYLQNLGQGPELLIRYENEEAVDDSQLPKDRFSAERLKGVDSTLKIQPAELGDSAVYLCASSLQGAQYFGPGTRLTVL.

The chain is built from TRBV9 and TRBJ2-5; the D gene is possibly TRBD1 (5 bases). Germline values: CDR1 SGDLS, CDR2 YYNGEE. V was clipped by 2 bases and J by 7 bases, with 21 bases between them. CDR3 length equals 16 residues. This CDR3 reads CASSVTGHRNKVTQYF. CDR3 bases: TGTGCCAGCAGCGTCACGGGCCACAGGAACAAGGTGACCCAGTACTTC.

V usage is TRBV6-6 and J usage is TRBJ2-5; D not certain. Deletions cut 0 bases from V and 4 bases from J, with 3 bases between. Germline V gives CDR1 MNHNY, CDR2 SVGAGI (reference sequence). There are 12 residues in the CDR3. CDR3 region: CASSYSIETQYF. The CDR3, as DNA: TGTGCCAGCAGTTACTCTATAGAGACCCAGTACTTC.

This clone is a singleton in its sample. The CDR3 coding sequence is TGTGCCAGCAGCTTAGGTGGCGGTCCTCGGGCCTCCTACGAGCAGTACTTC. It is translated as CASSLGGGPRASYEQYF. This sequence joins TRBV7-3 and TRBJ2-7, with unresolved D. CDR1 SGHTA and CDR2 FQGTGA come from the germline V gene. V shed 2 bases and J shed 0 bases, with 17 bases lying between them. The CDR3 has 17 amino acids.

The chain uses TRBV25-1 and TRBJ1-4; tentatively, D is TRBD1 (5 bases). Germline V gene lookup returns CDR1 MGHDK and CDR2 SYGVNS. The CDR3 length is 15 residues. Trimming shortened V by 7 bases and J by 0 bases, and 12 bases separated the two germline ends. CDR3 sequence: CASTLQGSTNEKLFF. In DNA form, the CDR3 reads TGTGCCAGCACCCTCCAGGGTTCAACTAATGAAAAACTGTTTTTT.